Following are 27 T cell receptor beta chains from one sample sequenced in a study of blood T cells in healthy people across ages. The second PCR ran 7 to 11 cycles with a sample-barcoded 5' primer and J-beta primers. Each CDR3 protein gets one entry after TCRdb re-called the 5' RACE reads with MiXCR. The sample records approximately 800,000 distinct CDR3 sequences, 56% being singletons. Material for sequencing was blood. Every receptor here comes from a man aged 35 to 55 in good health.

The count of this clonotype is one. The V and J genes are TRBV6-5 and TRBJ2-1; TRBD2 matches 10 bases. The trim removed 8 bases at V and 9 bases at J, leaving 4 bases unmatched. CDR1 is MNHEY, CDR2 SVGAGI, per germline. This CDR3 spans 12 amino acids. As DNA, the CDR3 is TGTGCCAGCTCCGGGACTAGCGTTGAGCAGTTCTTC. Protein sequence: CASSGTSVEQFF.

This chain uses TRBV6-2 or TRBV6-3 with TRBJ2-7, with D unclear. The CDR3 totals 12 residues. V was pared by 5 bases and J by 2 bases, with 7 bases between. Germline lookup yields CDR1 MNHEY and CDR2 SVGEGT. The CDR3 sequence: CASSVETYEQYF. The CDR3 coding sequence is TGTGCCAGCAGTGTTGAAACCTACGAGCAGTACTTC.

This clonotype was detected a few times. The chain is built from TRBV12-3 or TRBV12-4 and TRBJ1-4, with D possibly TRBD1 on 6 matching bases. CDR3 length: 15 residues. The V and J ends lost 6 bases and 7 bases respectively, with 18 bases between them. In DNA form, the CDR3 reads TGTGCCAGCAGCAAAGACCAGGGGTTAGGTGAAAAACTGTTTTTT. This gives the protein CASSKDQGLGEKLFF.

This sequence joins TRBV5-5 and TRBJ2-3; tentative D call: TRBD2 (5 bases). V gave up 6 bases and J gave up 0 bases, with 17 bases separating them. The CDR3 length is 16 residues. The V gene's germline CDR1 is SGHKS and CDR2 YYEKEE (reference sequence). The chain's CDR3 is CASTPGVATSTDTQYF. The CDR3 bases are TGTGCCAGCACCCCCGGGGTAGCGACTAGCACAGATACGCAGTATTTT.

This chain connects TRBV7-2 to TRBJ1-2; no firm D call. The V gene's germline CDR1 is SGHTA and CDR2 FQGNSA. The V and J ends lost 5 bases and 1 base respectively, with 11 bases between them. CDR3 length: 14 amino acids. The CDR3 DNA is TGTGCCAGCAGCCCCCGTCGAATTAACTATGGCTACACCTTC. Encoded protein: CASSPRRINYGYTF.

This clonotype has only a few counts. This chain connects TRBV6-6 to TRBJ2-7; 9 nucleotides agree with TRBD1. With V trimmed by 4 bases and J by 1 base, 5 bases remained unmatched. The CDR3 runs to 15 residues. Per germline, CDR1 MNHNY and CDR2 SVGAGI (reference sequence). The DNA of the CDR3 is TGTGCCAGCAGTTCTGGACAGGGGATATCCTACGAGCAGTACTTC. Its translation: CASSSGQGISYEQYF.

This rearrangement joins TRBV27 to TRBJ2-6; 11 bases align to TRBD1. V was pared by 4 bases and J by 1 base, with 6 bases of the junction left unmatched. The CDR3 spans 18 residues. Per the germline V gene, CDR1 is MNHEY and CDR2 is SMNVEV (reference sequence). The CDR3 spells CASSSGDRGKSGANVLTF. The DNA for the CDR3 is TGTGCCAGCAGTTCGGGGGACAGGGGGAAGTCTGGGGCCAACGTCCTGACTTTC. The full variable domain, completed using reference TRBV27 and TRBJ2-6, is EAQVTQNPRYLITVTGKKLTVTCSQNMNHEYMSWYRQDPGLGLRQIYYSMNVEVTDKGDVPEGYKVSRKEKRNFPLILESPSPNQTSLYFCASSSGDRGKSGANVLTFGAGSRLTVL.

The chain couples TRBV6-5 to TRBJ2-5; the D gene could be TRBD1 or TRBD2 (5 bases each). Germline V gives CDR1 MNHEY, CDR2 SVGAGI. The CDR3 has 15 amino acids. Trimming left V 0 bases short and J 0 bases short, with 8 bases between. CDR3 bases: TGTGCCAGCAGTTACTCGGGGGAGAACCAAGAGACCCAGTACTTC. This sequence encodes CASSYSGENQETQYF.

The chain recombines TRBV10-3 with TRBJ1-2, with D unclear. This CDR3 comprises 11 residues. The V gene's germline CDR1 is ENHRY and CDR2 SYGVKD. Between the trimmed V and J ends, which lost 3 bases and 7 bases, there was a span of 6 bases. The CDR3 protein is CAISDGIGYTF. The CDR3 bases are TGTGCCATCAGTGATGGAATTGGCTACACCTTC.

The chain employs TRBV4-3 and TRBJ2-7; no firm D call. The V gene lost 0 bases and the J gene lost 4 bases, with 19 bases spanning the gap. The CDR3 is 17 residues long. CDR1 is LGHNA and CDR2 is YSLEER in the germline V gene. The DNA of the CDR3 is TGCGCCAGCAGCCAAGATGGTGGGTCCTGGTTCGGGTACGAGCAGTACTTC. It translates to CASSQDGGSWFGYEQYF.

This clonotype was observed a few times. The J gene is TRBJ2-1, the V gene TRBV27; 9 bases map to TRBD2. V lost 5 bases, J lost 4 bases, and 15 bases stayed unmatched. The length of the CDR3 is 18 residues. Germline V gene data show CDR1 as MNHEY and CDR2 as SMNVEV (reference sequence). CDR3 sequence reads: CASSTGHSGSSNYNEQFF. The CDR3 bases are TGTGCCAGCAGTACAGGGCATAGCGGGAGTTCCAATTACAATGAGCAGTTCTTC.

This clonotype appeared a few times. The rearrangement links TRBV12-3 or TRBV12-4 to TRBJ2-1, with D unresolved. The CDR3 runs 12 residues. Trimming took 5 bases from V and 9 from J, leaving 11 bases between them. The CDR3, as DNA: TGTGCCAGCAGTCCACGGAGTGGTGAGCAGTTCTTC. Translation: CASSPRSGEQFF.

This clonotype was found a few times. The DNA for the CDR3 is TGTGCCAGCAGCCCGCCGGGAGGGCATGGCTACACCTTC. The encoded protein is CASSPPGGHGYTF. V gene TRBV7-9 combines with J gene TRBJ1-2; D remains ambiguous. This CDR3 contains 13 residues. The V gene's germline CDR1 is SEHNR and CDR2 FQNEAQ (reference sequence). The germline V and J ends were trimmed by 5 bases and 6 bases, with 13 bases remaining between them. Filled out from reference TRBV7-9 and TRBJ1-2, the complete variable domain reads DTGVSQNPRHKITKRGQNVTFRCDPISEHNRLYWYRQTLGQGPEFLTYFQNEAQLEKSRLLSDRFSAERPKGSFSTLEIQRTEQGDSAMYLCASSPPGGHGYTFGSGTRLTVV.

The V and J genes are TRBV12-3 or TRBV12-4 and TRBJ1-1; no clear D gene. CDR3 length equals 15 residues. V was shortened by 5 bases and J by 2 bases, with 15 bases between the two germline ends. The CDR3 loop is CASSSLLERNTEAFF. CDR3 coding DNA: TGTGCCAGCAGTAGCCTACTCGAAAGAAACACTGAAGCTTTCTTT.

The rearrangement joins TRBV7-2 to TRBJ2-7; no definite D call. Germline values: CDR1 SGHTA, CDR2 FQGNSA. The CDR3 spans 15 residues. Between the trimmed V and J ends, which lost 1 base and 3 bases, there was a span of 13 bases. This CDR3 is CASSLGPLVVYEQYF. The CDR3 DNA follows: TGTGCCAGCAGCTTAGGCCCTCTAGTGGTCTACGAGCAGTACTTC.

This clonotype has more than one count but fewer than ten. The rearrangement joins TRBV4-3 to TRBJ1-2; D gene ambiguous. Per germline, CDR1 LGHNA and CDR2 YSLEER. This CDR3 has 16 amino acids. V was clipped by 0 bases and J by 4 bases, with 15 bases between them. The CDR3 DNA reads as TGCGCCAGCAGCCAAGATCGAGCCAGGACGGCCTATGGCTACACCTTC. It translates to CASSQDRARTAYGYTF.

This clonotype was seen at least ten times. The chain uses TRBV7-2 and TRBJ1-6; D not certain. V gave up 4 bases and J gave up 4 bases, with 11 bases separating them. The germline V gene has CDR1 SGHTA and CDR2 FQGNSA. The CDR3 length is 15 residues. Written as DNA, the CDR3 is TGTGCCAGCAGCTCCTGGCCACCGTATAATTCACCCCTCCACTTT. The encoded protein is CASSSWPPYNSPLHF.

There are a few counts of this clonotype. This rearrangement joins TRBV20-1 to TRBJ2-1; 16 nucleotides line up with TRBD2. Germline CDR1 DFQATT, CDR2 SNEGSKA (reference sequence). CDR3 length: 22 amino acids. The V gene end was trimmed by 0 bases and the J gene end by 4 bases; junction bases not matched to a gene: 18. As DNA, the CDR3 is TGCAGTGCTAGAGACCCAGCCGGGACTAGCGGGAGGGGAATAAACCAATACAATGAGCAGTTCTTC. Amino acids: CSARDPAGTSGRGINQYNEQFF.

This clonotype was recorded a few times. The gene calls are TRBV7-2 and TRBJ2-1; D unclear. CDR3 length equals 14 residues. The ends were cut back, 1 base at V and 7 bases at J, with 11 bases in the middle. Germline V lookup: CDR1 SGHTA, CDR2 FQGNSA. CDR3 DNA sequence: TGTGCCAGCAGCTTAGTAGTCCAGATGAATGAGCAGTTCTTC. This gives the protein CASSLVVQMNEQFF.

The CDR3 here is CASSLAPGTAEQFF. CDR3 nucleotides: TGTGCCAGCAGTTTAGCCCCAGGGACAGCTGAGCAGTTCTTC. This chain uses TRBV27 with TRBJ2-1; 7 nucleotides line up with TRBD1. This CDR3 is built from 14 residues. CDR1 is MNHEY and CDR2 is SMNVEV in the germline V gene (reference sequence). The V gene end was trimmed by 2 bases and the J gene end by 9 bases; junction bases not matched to a gene: 7.

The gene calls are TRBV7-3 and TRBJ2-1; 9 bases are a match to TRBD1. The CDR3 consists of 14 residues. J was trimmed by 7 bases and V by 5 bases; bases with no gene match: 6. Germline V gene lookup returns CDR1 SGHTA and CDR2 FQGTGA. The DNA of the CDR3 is TGTGCCAGCAGCCCAAGGACAGGGGAGAATGAGCAGTTCTTC. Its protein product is CASSPRTGENEQFF.

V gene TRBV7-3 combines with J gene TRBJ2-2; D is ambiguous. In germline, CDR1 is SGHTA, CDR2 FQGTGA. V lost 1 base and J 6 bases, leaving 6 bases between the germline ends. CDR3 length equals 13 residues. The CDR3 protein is CASSLRSPGELFF. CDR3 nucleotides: TGTGCCAGCAGCTTAAGGTCCCCCGGGGAGCTGTTTTTT.

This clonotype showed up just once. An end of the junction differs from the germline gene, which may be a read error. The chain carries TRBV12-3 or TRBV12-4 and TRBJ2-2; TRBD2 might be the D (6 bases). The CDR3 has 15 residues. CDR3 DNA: TGTGCCAGCAGGTTAGCGGCCGAGTTTGACGGGGAGCTGTTTTTT. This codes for CASRLAAEFDGELFF.

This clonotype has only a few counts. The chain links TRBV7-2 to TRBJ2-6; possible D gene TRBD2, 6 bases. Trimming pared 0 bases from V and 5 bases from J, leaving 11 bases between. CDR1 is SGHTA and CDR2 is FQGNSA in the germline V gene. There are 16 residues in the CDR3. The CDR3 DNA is TGTGCCAGCAGCTTAGCGCTTGGGGGGAGGGCCAACGTCCTGACTTTC. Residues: CASSLALGGRANVLTF.

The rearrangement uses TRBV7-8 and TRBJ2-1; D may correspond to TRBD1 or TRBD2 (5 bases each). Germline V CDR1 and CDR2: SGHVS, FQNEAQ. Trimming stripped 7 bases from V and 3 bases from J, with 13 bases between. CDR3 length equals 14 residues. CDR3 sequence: CASTMGERYNEQFF. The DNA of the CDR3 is TGTGCCAGCACCATGGGGGAGCGCTACAATGAGCAGTTCTTC. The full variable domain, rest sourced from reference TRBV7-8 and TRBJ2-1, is GAGVSQSPRYKVAKRGQDVALRCDPISGHVSLFWYQQALGQGPEFLTYFQNEAQLDKSGLPSDRFFAERPEGSVSTLKIQRTQQEDSAVYLCASTMGERYNEQFFGPGTRLTVL.

The DNA for the CDR3 is TGTGCCAGCAGACCAAGCGGGAGGGCCAATGAGCAGTTCTTC. Encoded protein: CASRPSGRANEQFF. J is TRBJ2-1 and V is TRBV6-2 or TRBV6-3; 10 bases agree with TRBD2. Looked up from germline, CDR1 is MNHEY and CDR2 is SVGEGT. The CDR3 length is 14 residues. V lost 6 bases and J lost 6; bases outside the gene matches: 5.

The CDR3: CASSLQSRGVVDTQYF. CDR3 nucleotide sequence: TGTGCCAGCAGCTTACAAAGCAGGGGAGTTGTGGATACGCAGTATTTT. This rearrangement joins TRBV7-6 to TRBJ2-3, with D tentatively TRBD1 (6 bases). CDR1 and CDR2 (germline): SGHVS, FNYEAQ. The CDR3 spans 16 residues. V dropped 2 bases and J dropped 6 bases, with 18 bases sitting between them.